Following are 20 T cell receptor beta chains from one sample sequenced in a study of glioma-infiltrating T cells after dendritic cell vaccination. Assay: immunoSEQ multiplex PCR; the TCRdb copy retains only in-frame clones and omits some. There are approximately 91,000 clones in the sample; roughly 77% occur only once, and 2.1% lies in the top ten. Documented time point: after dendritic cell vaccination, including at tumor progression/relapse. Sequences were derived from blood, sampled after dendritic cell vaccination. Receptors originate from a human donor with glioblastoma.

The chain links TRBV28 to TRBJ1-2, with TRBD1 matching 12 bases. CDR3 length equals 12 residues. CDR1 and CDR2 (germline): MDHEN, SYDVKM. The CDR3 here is CAGGTGGAGYTF. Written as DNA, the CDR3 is TGTGCTGGAGGGACAGGGGGCGCTGGCTACACCTTC.

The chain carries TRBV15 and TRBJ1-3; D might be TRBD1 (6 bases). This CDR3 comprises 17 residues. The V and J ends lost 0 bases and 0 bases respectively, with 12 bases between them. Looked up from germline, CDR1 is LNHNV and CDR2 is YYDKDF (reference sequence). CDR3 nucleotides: TGTGCCACCAGCAGAGAGGTCCGGGACACCTCTGGAAACACCATATATTTT. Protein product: CATSREVRDTSGNTIYF.

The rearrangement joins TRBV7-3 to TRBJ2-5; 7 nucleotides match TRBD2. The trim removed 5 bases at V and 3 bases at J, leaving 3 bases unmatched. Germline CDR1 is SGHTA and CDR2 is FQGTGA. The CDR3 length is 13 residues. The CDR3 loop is CASSLSGEETQYF. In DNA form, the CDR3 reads TGTGCCAGCAGCCTGAGCGGGGAAGAGACCCAGTACTTC. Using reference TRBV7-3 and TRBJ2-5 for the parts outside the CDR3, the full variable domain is GAGVSQTPSNKVTEKGKYVELRCDPISGHTALYWYRQSLGQGPEFLIYFQGTGAADDSGLPNDRFFAVRPEGSVSTLKIQRTERGDSAVYLCASSLSGEETQYFGPGTRLLVL.

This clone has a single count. CDR3 residues: CASSERTGGVWAEAFF. The DNA of the CDR3 is TGTGCCAGCAGTGAACGGACAGGGGGGGTTTGGGCTGAAGCTTTCTTT. The chain recombines TRBV25-1 with TRBJ1-1; TRBD1 matches at 10 bases. This CDR3 contains 16 residues. V lost 2 bases to trimming and J lost 6 bases; unmatched junction nucleotides: 9. Germline V gene sequence: CDR1 MGHDK, CDR2 SYGVNS.

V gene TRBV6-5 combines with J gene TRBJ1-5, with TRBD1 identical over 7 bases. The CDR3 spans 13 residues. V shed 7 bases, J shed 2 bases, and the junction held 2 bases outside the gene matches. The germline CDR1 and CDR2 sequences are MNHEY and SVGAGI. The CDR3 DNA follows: TGTGCCAGCATCGGACAGGGCAATCAGCCCCAGCATTTT. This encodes CASIGQGNQPQHF.

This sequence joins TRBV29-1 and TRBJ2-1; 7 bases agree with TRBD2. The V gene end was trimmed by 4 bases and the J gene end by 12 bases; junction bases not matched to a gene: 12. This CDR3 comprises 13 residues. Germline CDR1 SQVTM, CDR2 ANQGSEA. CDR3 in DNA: TGCAGCGTTGCCCGGGGGGAGGGAGATGGGCAGTTCTTC. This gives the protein CSVARGEGDGQFF.

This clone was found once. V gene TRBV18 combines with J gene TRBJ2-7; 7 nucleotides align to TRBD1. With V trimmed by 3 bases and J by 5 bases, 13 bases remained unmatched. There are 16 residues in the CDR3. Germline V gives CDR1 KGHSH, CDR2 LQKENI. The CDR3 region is CASSPEWATGPHEQYF. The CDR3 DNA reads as TGTGCCAGCTCACCCGAGTGGGCGACAGGGCCCCACGAGCAGTACTTC.

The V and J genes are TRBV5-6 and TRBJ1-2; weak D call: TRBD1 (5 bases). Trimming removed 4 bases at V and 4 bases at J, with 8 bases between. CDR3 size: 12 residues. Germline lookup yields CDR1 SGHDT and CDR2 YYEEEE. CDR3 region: CASSRDSYGYTF. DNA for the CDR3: TGTGCCAGCAGCCGTGACAGCTATGGCTACACCTTC.

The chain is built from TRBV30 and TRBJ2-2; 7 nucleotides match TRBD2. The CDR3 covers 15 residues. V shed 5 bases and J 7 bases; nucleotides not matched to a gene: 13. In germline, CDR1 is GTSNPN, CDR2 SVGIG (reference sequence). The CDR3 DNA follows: TGTGCCTGGGGCAGACTAGCCTGGAACGACGGGGAGCTGTTTTTT. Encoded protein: CAWGRLAWNDGELFF.

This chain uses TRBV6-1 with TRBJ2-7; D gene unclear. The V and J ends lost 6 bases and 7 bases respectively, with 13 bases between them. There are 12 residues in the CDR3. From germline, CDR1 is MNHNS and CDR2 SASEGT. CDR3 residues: CASRSLSGEQYV. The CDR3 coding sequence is TGTGCCAGCAGATCTTTGTCTGGGGAGCAGTACGTC.

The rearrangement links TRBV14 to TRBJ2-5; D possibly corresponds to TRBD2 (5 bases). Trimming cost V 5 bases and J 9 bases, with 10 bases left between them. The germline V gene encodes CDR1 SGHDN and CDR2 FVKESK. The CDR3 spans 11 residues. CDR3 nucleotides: TGTGCCAGCAGCAACCGGGGTTCCCAGTACTTC. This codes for CASSNRGSQYF. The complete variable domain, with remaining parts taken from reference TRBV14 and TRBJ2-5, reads EAGVTQFPSHSVIEKGQTVTLRCDPISGHDNLYWYRRVMGKEIKFLLHFVKESKQDESGMPNNRFLAERTGGTYSTLKVQPAELEDSGVYFCASSNRGSQYFGPGTRLLVL.

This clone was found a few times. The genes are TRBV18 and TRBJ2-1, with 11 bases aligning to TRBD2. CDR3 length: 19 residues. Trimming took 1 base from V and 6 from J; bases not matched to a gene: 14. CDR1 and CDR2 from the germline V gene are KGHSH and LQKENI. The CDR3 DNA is TGTGCCAGCTCACCACGAACTGCTAGCGGGGGGCCCCGGGGCAATGAGCAGTTCTTC. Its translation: CASSPRTASGGPRGNEQFF.

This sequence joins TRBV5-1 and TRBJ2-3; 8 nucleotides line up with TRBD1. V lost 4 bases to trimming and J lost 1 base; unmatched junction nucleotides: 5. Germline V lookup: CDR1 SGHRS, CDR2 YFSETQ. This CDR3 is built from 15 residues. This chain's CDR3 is CASSSTGGGTDTQYF. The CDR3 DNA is TGCGCCAGCAGCAGTACAGGGGGAGGCACAGATACGCAGTATTTT.

CDR3 bases: TGTGCCAGCAGCTTAAATTCGGGAAGGGCTGGGGCCAACGTCCTGACTTTC. This encodes CASSLNSGRAGANVLTF. The chain uses TRBV5-6 and TRBJ2-6; D is possibly TRBD2 (5 bases). Germline V gene data show CDR1 as SGHDT and CDR2 as YYEEEE. V was shortened by 2 bases and J by 2 bases, with 14 bases between the two germline ends. This CDR3 has 17 residues.

CDR3 in DNA: TGTGCCAGCGGAACGGCTGGACAGGTTTTTTTCGGCTACACCTTC. Amino acid sequence: CASGTAGQVFFGYTF. V and J are TRBV19 and TRBJ1-2; 7 bases map to TRBD1. The CDR3 is 15 residues long. CDR1 is LNHDA, CDR2 SQIVND, per germline (reference sequence). V was pared by 9 bases and J by 8 bases, with 18 bases of the junction left unmatched.

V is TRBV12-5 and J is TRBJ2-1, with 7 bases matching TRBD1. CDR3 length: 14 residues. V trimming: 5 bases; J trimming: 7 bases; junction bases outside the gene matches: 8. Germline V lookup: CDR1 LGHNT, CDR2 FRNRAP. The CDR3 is CASGTKTGWNEQFF. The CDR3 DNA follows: TGTGCTAGTGGTACGAAGACAGGGTGGAATGAGCAGTTCTTC.

The CDR3 sequence is CASRLPGQNTEAFF. The CDR3 DNA is TGTGCCAGCAGACTACCGGGACAGAACACTGAAGCTTTCTTT. The genes are TRBV6-5 and TRBJ1-1; a possible D gene is TRBD1 (6 bases). V was cut by 6 bases and J by 1 base, with 12 bases left in between. The V gene's germline CDR1 is MNHEY and CDR2 SVGAGI. CDR3 size: 14 residues.

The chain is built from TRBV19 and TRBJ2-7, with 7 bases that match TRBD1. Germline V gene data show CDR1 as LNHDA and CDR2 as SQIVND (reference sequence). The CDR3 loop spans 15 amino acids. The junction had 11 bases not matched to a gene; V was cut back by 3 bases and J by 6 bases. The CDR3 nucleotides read TGTGCCAGTAGTATGAGAGAGACAGGGAGCGGCGAGCAGTACTTC. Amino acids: CASSMRETGSGEQYF.

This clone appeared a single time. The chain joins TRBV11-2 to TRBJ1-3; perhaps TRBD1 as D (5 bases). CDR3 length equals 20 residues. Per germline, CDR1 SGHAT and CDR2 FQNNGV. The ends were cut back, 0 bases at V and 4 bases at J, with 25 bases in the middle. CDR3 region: CASSLDTLRLGRVAGNTIYF. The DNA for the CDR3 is TGTGCCAGCAGCTTAGACACTCTCCGTCTTGGCAGGGTAGCCGGAAACACCATATATTTT.

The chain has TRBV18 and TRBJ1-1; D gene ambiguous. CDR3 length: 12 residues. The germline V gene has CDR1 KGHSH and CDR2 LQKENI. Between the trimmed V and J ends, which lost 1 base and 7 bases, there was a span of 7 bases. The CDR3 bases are TGTGCCAGCTCACCACGAGAGAATGAAGCTTTCTTT. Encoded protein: CASSPRENEAFF. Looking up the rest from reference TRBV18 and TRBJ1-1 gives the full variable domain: NAGVMQNPRHLVRRRGQEARLRCSPMKGHSHVYWYRQLPEEGLKFMVYLQKENIIDESGMPKERFSAEFPKEGPSILRIQQVVRGDSAAYFCASSPRENEAFFGQGTRLTVV.